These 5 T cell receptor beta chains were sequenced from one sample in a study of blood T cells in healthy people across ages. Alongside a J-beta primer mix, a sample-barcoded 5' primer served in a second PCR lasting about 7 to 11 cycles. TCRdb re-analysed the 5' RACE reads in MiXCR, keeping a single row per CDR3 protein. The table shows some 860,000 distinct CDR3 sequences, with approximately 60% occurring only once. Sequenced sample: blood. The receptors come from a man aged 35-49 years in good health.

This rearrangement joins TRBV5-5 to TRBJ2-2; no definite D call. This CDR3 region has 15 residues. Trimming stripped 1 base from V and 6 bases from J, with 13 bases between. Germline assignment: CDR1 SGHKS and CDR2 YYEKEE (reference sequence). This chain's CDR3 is CASSLKESGSGELFF. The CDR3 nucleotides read TGTGCCAGCAGCTTGAAAGAGTCCGGTTCCGGGGAGCTGTTTTTT.

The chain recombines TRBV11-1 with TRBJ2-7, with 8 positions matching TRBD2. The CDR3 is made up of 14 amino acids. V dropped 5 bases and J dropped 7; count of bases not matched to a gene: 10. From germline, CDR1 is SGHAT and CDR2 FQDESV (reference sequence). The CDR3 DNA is TGTGCCAGCAGCCGAGCGGGAGCTCGGAGTGAGCAGTACTTC. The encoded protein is CASSRAGARSEQYF.

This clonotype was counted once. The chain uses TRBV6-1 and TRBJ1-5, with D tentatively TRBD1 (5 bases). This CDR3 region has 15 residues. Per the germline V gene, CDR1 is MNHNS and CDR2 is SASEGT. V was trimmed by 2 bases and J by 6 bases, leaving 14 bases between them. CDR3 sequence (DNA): TGTGCCAGCAGTGAAAGTGGGACCAACAGTCAGCCCCAGCATTTT. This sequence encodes CASSESGTNSQPQHF.

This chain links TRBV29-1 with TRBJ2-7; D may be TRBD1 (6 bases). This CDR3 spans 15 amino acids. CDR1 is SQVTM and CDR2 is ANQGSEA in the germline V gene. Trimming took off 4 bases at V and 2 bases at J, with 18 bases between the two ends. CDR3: CSVVPPRDIPYEQYF. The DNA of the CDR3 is TGCAGCGTTGTCCCACCCCGGGACATTCCCTACGAGCAGTACTTC.

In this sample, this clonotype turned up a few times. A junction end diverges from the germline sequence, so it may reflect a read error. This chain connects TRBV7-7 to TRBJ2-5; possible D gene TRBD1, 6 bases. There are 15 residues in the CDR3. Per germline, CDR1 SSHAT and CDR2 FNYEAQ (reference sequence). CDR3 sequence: CASSLTWGPQETQYF. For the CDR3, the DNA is TGTGCTAGCAGCTTAACTTGGGGGCCCCAAGAGACCCAGTACTTC.